The 12 T cell receptor beta chains given below trace back to one sample, sequenced in a study of blood T cell repertoires in COVID-19. TCRdb's copy holds only in-frame clones and misses some; the assay was immunoSEQ multiplex PCR. The top ten hold around 5.5% of the sample, which has approximately 280,000 clones, 70% to 90% seen once. The sequencing sample was made of peripheral blood. The receptors stem from a man aged 50-59 years with active or convalescent COVID-19.

This chain links TRBV29-1 with TRBJ2-3, with 8 bases fitting TRBD1. J was trimmed by 4 bases and V by 5 bases; bases with no gene match: 5. The CDR3 extends over 13 amino acids. Germline CDR1 reads SQVTM; CDR2 reads ANQGSEA. CDR3 nucleotide sequence: TGCAGCGTTCCGTACAGGGGGGCAGATACGCAGTATTTT. It yields the protein CSVPYRGADTQYF.

In its sample, this clone was seen a few times. The rearrangement joins TRBV9 to TRBJ1-3; D not certain. The CDR3 has 11 residues. Trimming removed 7 bases at V and 4 bases at J, with 6 bases between. Per germline, CDR1 SGDLS and CDR2 YYNGEE. The CDR3 loop is CASSEGNTIYF. The CDR3 nucleotides are TGTGCCAGCTCCGAGGGAAACACCATATATTTT.

V and J are TRBV12-3 or TRBV12-4 and TRBJ1-5; TRBD1 is a possible D gene (6 bases). This CDR3 has 13 residues. Trimming cost V 6 bases and J 4 bases, with 10 bases left between them. DNA of the CDR3: TGTGCCAGCAGAGGGACATGGAATCAGCCCCAGCATTTT. It yields the protein CASRGTWNQPQHF.

About this clone: Other DNA sequences of this sample code for an identical CDR3. V is TRBV4-1 and J is TRBJ1-3, with D perhaps TRBD1 (6 bases). Germline loops: CDR1 MGHRA, CDR2 YSYEKL. The CDR3 is 15 residues long. The V end was cut by 4 bases, the J end by 1 base, with 11 bases between. CDR3 sequence reads: CASSPLGQSGNTIYF. The CDR3, as DNA: TGCGCCAGCAGCCCGCTTGGACAGTCTGGAAACACCATATATTTT.

The chain carries TRBV6-5 and TRBJ1-3; 8 bases are shared with TRBD1. V was pared by 6 bases and J by 2 bases, with 3 bases of the junction left unmatched. The CDR3 sequence is 14 residues long. CDR1 MNHEY and CDR2 SVGAGI come from the germline V gene. The CDR3 region is CASRARGPGNTIYF. DNA of the CDR3: TGTGCCAGCAGGGCCAGGGGGCCTGGAAACACCATATATTTT.

This clone was found a few times. The chain recombines TRBV28 with TRBJ1-1, with 7 bases fitting TRBD1. The CDR3 extends over 14 amino acids. CDR1 and CDR2 from the germline V gene are MDHEN and SYDVKM. Trimming at V came to 5 bases and at J to 1 base, leaving 4 bases not matched to a gene. This CDR3 reads CASSTGQWNTEAFF. The CDR3 bases are TGTGCCAGCAGTACGGGACAGTGGAACACTGAAGCTTTCTTT.

This clone was observed a handful of times. This rearrangement joins TRBV18 to TRBJ1-2, with D tentatively TRBD1 (5 bases). CDR1 and CDR2 (germline): KGHSH, LQKENI. The CDR3 runs to 15 residues. V was clipped by 3 bases and J by 6 bases, with 17 bases between them. CDR3 amino acids: CASSPDQGEGDGYTF. The DNA of the CDR3 is TGTGCCAGCTCACCCGATCAGGGCGAAGGGGATGGCTACACCTTC.

This chain uses TRBV12-3 or TRBV12-4 with TRBJ2-1; D gene uncertain. The CDR3 sequence is 13 residues long. V lost 4 bases and J lost 8, with 12 bases in between. This CDR3 reads CASSSTLKYEQFF. In nucleotides, the CDR3 is TGTGCCAGCAGTTCTACGTTGAAATATGAGCAGTTCTTC.

This chain connects TRBV19 to TRBJ2-1; 7 positions match TRBD2. The CDR3 sequence is 17 residues long. Germline loops: CDR1 LNHDA, CDR2 SQIVND (reference sequence). V shed 8 bases, J shed 3 bases, and the junction held 16 bases outside the gene matches. The CDR3 here is CASRRGAGPDLYNEQFF. CDR3 in DNA: TGTGCCAGTCGTCGCGGAGCGGGACCTGACCTCTACAATGAGCAGTTCTTC.

The chain links TRBV9 to TRBJ1-2, with TRBD1 matching over 8 bases. V lost 1 base, J lost 6 bases, and 8 bases stayed unmatched. This CDR3 has 15 amino acids. Germline CDR1 is SGDLS and CDR2 is YYNGEE. CDR3 in DNA: TGTGCCAGCAGCGTATTTTCGACAGGGGAAGATGGCTACACCTTC. This codes for CASSVFSTGEDGYTF. Complete variable domain (other parts from reference TRBV9 and TRBJ1-2): DSGVTQTPKHLITATGQRVTLRCSPRSGDLSVYWYQQSLDQGLQFLIQYYNGEERAKGNILERFSAQQFPDLHSELNLSSLELGDSALYFCASSVFSTGEDGYTFGSGTRLTVV.

V and J are TRBV5-1 and TRBJ2-1; 7 bases map to TRBD2. CDR1 and CDR2 (germline): SGHRS, YFSETQ. The V segment lost 5 bases and the J segment 4 bases; nucleotides outside the gene matches: 12. This CDR3 region has 16 residues. The DNA for the CDR3 is TGCGCCAGCAGAAAAGCGGGGTCGACAAATTACAATGAGCAGTTCTTC. Translation: CASRKAGSTNYNEQFF.

This clone was found a few times. The V gene is TRBV7-2, the J gene TRBJ2-7, with no clear D. V was trimmed by 2 bases and J by 3 bases, leaving 2 bases between them. Germline lookup yields CDR1 SGHTA and CDR2 FQGNSA. This CDR3 has 11 residues. CDR3 in amino acids: CASSLYYEQYF. CDR3 nucleotide sequence: TGTGCCAGCAGCTTATACTACGAGCAGTACTTC.